The 7 T cell receptor beta chains presented below share a single source sample, sequenced in a study of identical twins. TCRdb independently ran MiXCR on the 5' RACE reads; one entry per CDR3 protein. The sample holds 550,000 to 800,000 distinct CDR3 sequences, less than 9% seen once. This sample also appeared in a second study, on yellow fever vaccine responses in identical twins.

The specimen was PBMCs. The receptors stem from a woman in her late teens or twenties in good health.

At least ten counts were recorded for this clonotype. This chain links TRBV20-1 with TRBJ1-4; TRBD1 is a possible D gene (6 bases). This CDR3 is built from 13 residues. V lost 2 bases and J 6 bases, leaving 10 bases between the germline ends. The germline V gene encodes CDR1 DFQATT and CDR2 SNEGSKA (reference sequence). The CDR3 region is CSARPGADEKLFF. The CDR3 DNA sequence: TGCAGTGCTAGACCGGGGGCTGATGAAAAACTGTTTTTT.

The chain joins TRBV20-1 to TRBJ2-1; the match to TRBD2 covers 9 bases. CDR3 size: 14 residues. CDR1 DFQATT and CDR2 SNEGSKA come from the germline V gene (reference sequence). V shed 6 bases, J shed 4 bases, and the junction held 7 bases outside the gene matches. The CDR3 loop reads CSATGTSSYNEQFF. The CDR3 region has the DNA TGCAGTGCCACCGGGACTAGCAGTTACAATGAGCAGTTCTTC.

This clonotype was detected a few times. The chain joins TRBV2 to TRBJ1-2; TRBD1 aligns across 8 bases. The junction had 10 bases not matched to a gene; V was cut back by 8 bases and J by 8 bases. The germline gives CDR1 SNHLY, CDR2 FYNNEI. There are 13 residues in the CDR3. CDR3: CASHRDRLSGYTF. In nucleotides, the CDR3 is TGTGCCAGCCACCGGGACAGGTTAAGCGGCTACACCTTC.

This clonotype was counted between two and nine times. The chain links TRBV12-3 or TRBV12-4 to TRBJ2-6, with D uncertain. Trimming shortened V by 0 bases and J by 0 bases, and 12 bases separated the two germline ends. This CDR3 is 18 amino acids long. CDR3 loop: CASSLAVLFPSGANVLTF. DNA of the CDR3: TGTGCCAGCAGTTTAGCCGTACTGTTTCCCTCTGGGGCCAACGTCCTGACTTTC.

This clonotype was seen more than once but under ten times. V gene TRBV6-5 combines with J gene TRBJ2-1; TRBD2 agrees at 7 bases. V shed 2 bases and J 6 bases; nucleotides not matched to a gene: 4. CDR1 is MNHEY and CDR2 is SVGAGI in the germline V gene. The CDR3 covers 14 residues. The CDR3 loop reads CASSYGGSPNEQFF. The CDR3 nucleotides read TGTGCCAGCAGTTACGGCGGGAGTCCCAATGAGCAGTTCTTC.

This clonotype has a count of ten or more. The chain carries TRBV7-9 and TRBJ2-7, with D perhaps assigned TRBD1 or TRBD2 (6 bases each). Per germline, CDR1 SEHNR and CDR2 FQNEAQ (reference sequence). The CDR3 covers 15 residues. Deletions cut 8 bases from V and 0 bases from J, with 17 bases between. CDR3 sequence (DNA): TGTGCCAGCGGAAAATCGGGGGCTAGCTCCTACGAGCAGTACTTC. Amino acid sequence: CASGKSGASSYEQYF. Full variable domain (remainder filled in from reference TRBV7-9 and TRBJ2-7): DTGVSQNPRHKITKRGQNVTFRCDPISEHNRLYWYRQTLGQGPEFLTYFQNEAQLEKSRLLSDRFSAERPKGSFSTLEIQRTEQGDSAMYLCASGKSGASSYEQYFGPGTRLTVT.

V gene TRBV5-1 combines with J gene TRBJ2-1; perhaps D is TRBD1 or TRBD2 (5 bases each). This CDR3 spans 16 amino acids. Germline assignment: CDR1 SGHRS and CDR2 YFSETQ. V lost 4 bases, J lost 4 bases, and 18 bases lay in between. CDR3 region: CASSPSLGTTYNEQFF. As DNA, the CDR3 is TGCGCCAGCAGCCCGAGCCTCGGGACGACTTACAATGAGCAGTTCTTC. The whole variable domain, remainder taken from reference TRBV5-1 and TRBJ2-1, is KAGVTQTPRYLIKTRGQQVTLSCSPISGHRSVSWYQQTPGQGLQFLFEYFSETQRNKGNFPGRFSGRQFSNSRSEMNVSTLELGDSALYLCASSPSLGTTYNEQFFGPGTRLTVL.